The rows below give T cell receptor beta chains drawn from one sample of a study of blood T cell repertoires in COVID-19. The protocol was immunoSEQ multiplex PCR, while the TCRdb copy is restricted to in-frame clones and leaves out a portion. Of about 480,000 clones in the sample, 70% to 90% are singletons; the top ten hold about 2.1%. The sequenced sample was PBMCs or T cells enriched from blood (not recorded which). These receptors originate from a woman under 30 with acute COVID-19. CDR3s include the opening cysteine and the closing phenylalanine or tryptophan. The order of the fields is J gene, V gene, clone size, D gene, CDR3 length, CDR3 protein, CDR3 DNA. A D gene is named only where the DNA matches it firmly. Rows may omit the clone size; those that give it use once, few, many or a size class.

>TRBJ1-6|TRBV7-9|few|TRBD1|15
CASSGDRGRNSPLHF
TGTGCCAGCAGCGGAGACAGGGGCCGCAATTCACCCCTCCACTTT
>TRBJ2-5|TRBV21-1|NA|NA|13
CASKTGGQETQYF
TGTGCCAGCAAGACAGGTGGGCAAGAGACCCAGTACTTC
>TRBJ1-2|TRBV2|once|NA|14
CASMRNSRPRGYTF
TGTGCCAGCATGCGGAACTCAAGGCCCCGGGGCTACACCTTC
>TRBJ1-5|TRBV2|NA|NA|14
CASSADTVSQPQHF
TGTGCCAGCAGTGCCGATACAGTGTCCCAGCCCCAGCATTTT
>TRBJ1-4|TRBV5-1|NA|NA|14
CASRSDSPSEKLFF
TGCGCCAGCCGATCGGACAGTCCTTCTGAAAAACTGTTTTTT
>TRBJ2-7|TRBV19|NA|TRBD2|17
CASSRASGTTLGYEQYF
TGTGCCAGTAGCAGGGCTAGCGGTACCACGTTGGGCTACGAGCAGTACTTC
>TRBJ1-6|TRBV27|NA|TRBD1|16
CASSVSTGGAGSPLHF
TGTGCCAGCAGTGTTTCTACAGGGGGCGCGGGGTCACCCCTCCACTTT
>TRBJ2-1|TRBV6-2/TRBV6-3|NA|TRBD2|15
CASSTLAGGPNEQFF
TGTGCCAGCAGTACCCTCGCGGGGGGGCCCAATGAGCAGTTCTTC
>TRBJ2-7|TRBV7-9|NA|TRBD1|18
CASSPRDRVLKASYEQYF
TGTGCCAGCAGCCCCCGGGACAGGGTTTTGAAAGCTTCCTACGAGCAGTACTTC
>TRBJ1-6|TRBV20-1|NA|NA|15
CSASGGTSYNSPLHF
TGCAGTGCTAGTGGAGGTACCTCCTATAATTCACCCCTCCACTTT
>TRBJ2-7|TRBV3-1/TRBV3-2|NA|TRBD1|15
CASSQDRTGGREQYF
TGTGCCAGCAGCCAAGATAGGACAGGGGGCCGCGAGCAGTACTTC
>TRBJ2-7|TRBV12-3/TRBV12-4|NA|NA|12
CASSDSTYEQYF
TGTGCCAGCAGTGACTCTACTTACGAGCAGTACTTC
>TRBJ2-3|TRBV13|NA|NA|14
CASSFRGVADTQYF
TGTGCCAGCAGCTTTAGGGGTGTCGCAGATACGCAGTATTTT
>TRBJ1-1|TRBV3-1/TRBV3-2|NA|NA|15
CASSQEGQGGTEAFF
TGTGCCAGCAGCCAAGAGGGGCAGGGTGGCACTGAAGCTTTCTTT
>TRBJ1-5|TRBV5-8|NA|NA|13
CASSFQGGQPQHF
TGTGCCAGCAGCTTCCAAGGGGGTCAGCCCCAGCATTTT
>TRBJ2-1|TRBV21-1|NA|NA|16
CASNQGPGQGYNEQFF
TGTGCCAGCAACCAAGGACCGGGACAGGGGTACAATGAGCAGTTCTTC
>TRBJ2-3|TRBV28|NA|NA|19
CASRGNRALAASSTDTQYF
TGTGCCAGCAGAGGAAACAGGGCTCTTGCAGCGTCTAGCACAGATACGCAGTATTTT
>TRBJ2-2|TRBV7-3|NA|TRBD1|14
CASRLQGGNGELFF
TGTGCCAGCAGGTTACAGGGGGGTAACGGGGAGCTGTTTTTT
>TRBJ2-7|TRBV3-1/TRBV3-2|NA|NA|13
CASSVQGPYEQYF
TGTGCCAGCAGCGTACAGGGTCCCTACGAGCAGTACTTC
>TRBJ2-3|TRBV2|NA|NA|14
CATQLVESTDTQYF
TGTGCCACTCAACTGGTGGAGAGCACAGATACGCAGTATTTT
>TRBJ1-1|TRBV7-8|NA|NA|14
CASSLTWGDTEAFF
TGTGCCAGCAGCTTAACATGGGGGGACACTGAAGCTTTCTTT
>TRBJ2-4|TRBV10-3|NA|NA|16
CASSSGGGGLENIQYF
TGTGCCAGCTCAAGCGGAGGGGGGGGCCTGGAAAACATTCAGTACTTC
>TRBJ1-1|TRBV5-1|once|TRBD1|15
CASSWTGTGGTEAFF
TGCGCCAGCAGCTGGACCGGGACAGGGGGCACTGAAGCTTTCTTT
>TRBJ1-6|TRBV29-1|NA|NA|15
CSVETGPSYNSPLHF
TGCAGCGTTGAAACAGGGCCCTCCTATAATTCACCCCTCCACTTT
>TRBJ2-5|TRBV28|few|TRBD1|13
CASNINRGETQYF
TGTGCCAGCAACATAAACAGGGGAGAGACCCAGTACTTC
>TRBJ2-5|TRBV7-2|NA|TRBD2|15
CASTPRLAGIETQYF
TGTGCCAGCACCCCACGACTAGCTGGGATAGAGACCCAGTACTTC
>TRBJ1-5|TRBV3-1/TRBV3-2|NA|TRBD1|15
CASSQGQGEGEPQHF
TGTGCCAGCAGCCAGGGACAGGGAGAGGGGGAGCCCCAGCATTTT
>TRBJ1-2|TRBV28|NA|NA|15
CASSNLGQGGDGYTF
TGTGCCAGCAGTAACCTTGGGCAGGGTGGGGATGGCTACACCTTC
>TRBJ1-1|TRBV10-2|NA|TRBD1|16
CASSDAARTGVPEAFF
TGCGCCAGCAGTGACGCCGCTAGGACAGGGGTCCCCGAAGCTTTCTTT
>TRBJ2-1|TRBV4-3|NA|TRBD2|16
CASSLAGTTAYNEQFF
TGCGCCAGCAGCCTTGCCGGGACTACAGCCTACAATGAGCAGTTCTTC
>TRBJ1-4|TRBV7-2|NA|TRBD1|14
CASSLLTGGEKLFF
TGTGCCAGCAGCTTACTGACAGGGGGTGAAAAACTGTTTTTT
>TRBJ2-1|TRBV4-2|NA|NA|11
CASSARQEQFF
TGTGCCAGCAGCGCCCGTCAGGAGCAGTTCTTC
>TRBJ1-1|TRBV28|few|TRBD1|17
CASSSPDRVGRNTEAFF
TGTGCCAGCAGTTCACCGGACAGGGTGGGTAGGAACACTGAAGCTTTCTTT
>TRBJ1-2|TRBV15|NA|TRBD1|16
CATSSRDPDRAYGYTF
TGTGCCACCAGCAGCAGAGACCCTGACAGGGCCTATGGCTACACCTTC
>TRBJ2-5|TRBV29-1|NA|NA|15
CSVRLQGGAGETQYF
TGCAGCGTTCGACTTCAAGGGGGGGCTGGAGAGACCCAGTACTTC
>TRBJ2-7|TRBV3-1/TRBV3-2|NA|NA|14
CASSLRGVYYEQYF
TGTGCCAGCAGCCTCAGGGGGGTATACTACGAGCAGTACTTC
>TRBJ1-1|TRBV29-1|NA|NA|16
CSVEGLGVLANTEAFF
TGCAGCGTTGAAGGTCTGGGCGTCCTGGCGAACACTGAAGCTTTCTTT
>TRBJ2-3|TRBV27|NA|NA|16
CASSRPSGPGTDTQYF
TGTGCCAGCAGTCGACCCAGCGGACCTGGCACAGATACGCAGTATTTT
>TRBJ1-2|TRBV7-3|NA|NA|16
CASSLSHGGLPYGYTF
TGTGCCAGCAGCTTAAGCCATGGAGGCCTGCCCTATGGCTACACCTTC
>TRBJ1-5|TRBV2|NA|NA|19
CASSEATGTGYSRRQPQHF
TGTGCCAGCAGTGAAGCGACTGGCACGGGTTATTCCCGAAGACAGCCCCAGCATTTT
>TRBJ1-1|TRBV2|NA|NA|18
CASSELVGAIGESLEAFF
TGTGCCAGCAGTGAATTAGTGGGGGCTATTGGCGAAAGTTTAGAAGCTTTCTTT
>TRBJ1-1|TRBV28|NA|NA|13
CATDSYMNTEAFF
TGTGCCACCGATTCGTACATGAACACTGAAGCTTTCTTT
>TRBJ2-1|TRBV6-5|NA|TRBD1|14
CASQGDPSYNEQFF
TGTGCCAGCCAGGGGGACCCCTCCTACAATGAGCAGTTCTTC
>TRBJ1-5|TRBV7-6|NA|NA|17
CASSLGARTDSNQPQHF
TGTGCCAGCAGCTTAGGGGCCCGGACGGACTCCAATCAGCCCCAGCATTTT
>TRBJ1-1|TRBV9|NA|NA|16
CASSLEMTGRNTEAFF
TGTGCCAGCAGCCTAGAAATGACAGGAAGGAACACTGAAGCTTTCTTT
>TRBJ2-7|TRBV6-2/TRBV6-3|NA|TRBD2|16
CASSLELAGGGDEQYF
TGTGCCAGCAGCCTGGAACTAGCGGGAGGCGGCGACGAGCAGTACTTC
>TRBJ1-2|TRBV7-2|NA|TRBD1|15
CASSLGTGYNYGYTF
TGTGCCAGCAGCCTCGGGACAGGGTATAACTATGGCTACACCTTC